This TCR beta chain was captured in a study of regulatory T cells in long-lasting Graves disease. This clonotype has a count of ten or more. The CDR3 totals 14 residues. CDR1 and CDR2 (germline): SGHDT, YYEEEE. The junction had 9 bases not matched to a gene; V was cut back by 0 bases and J by 11 bases. As for time point: newly diagnosed GD, antithyroid drugs for less than 3 months. With RNA extracted from PBMCs as input, the TCR library was made. Building the TCR beta libraries relied on iRepertoire HTBI primers, and CDR3 regions underwent Arm-PCR. One entry per CDR3 protein results from TCRdb running MiXCR on the multiplex PCR reads. This sample has about 450,000 distinct CDR3 sequences, with about a sixth found just once. These data were also reused for a study on T cells in Graves' hyperthyroidism and ophthalmopathy. From that second work: Blood also held most thyroid clonotypes expanded beyond 0.001.

Sample: peripheral blood mononuclear cells (PBMCs), taken at new diagnosis, from a patient treated with antithyroid drugs. The chain has TRBV5-6 and TRBJ1-1; TRBD1 matches at 8 bases. This TCR was recovered from a woman under 40 with Graves disease. The CDR3 loop is CASSLGTGGPGAFF. The CDR3 DNA sequence: TGTGCCAGCAGCTTGGGTACAGGGGGTCCAGGGGCTTTCTTT.